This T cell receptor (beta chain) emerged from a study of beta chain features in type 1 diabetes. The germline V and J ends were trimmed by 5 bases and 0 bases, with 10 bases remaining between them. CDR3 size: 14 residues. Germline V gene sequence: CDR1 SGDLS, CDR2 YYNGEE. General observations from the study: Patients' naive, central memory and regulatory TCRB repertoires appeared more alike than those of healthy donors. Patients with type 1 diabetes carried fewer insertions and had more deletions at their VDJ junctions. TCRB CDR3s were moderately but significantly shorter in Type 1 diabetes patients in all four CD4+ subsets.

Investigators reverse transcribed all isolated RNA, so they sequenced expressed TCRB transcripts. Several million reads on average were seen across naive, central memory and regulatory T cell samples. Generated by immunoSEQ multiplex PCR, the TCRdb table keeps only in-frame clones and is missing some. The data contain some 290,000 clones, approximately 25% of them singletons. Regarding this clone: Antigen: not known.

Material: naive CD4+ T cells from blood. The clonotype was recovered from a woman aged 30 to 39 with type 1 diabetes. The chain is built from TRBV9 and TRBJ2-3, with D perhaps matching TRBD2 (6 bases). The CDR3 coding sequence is TGTGCCAGCAGGTCGGGGACTAGCACAGATACGCAGTATTTT. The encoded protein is CASRSGTSTDTQYF. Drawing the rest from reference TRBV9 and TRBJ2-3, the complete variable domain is DSGVTQTPKHLITATGQRVTLRCSPRSGDLSVYWYQQSLDQGLQFLIQYYNGEERAKGNILERFSAQQFPDLHSELNLSSLELGDSALYFCASRSGTSTDTQYFGPGTRLTVL.